This TCR beta chain is from a study of read filtering for tumor transcriptome and immune sequencing (dated by TCRdb to 2019 to 2021). In the study overall: The cohort was composed of roughly 16 male and 14 female patients, with a mean age of about 68 years and an age range of roughly 45 to 90. Under revised international staging, 8 or 9 patients fell into R-ISS I, 16 into R-ISS II and 7 into R-ISS III. After DNase treatment, whole-transcriptome libraries were prepared with the TruSeq RNA Access Library Prep Kit. Per sample, about 3.5 to 11 million TCR-region mapped reads were obtained with IR-seq, compared with only about 85 to 1273 with RNA-seq. Using the same bone marrow samples, the study ran both targeted immune repertoire sequencing and bulk whole-transcriptome sequencing and then compared the TCR repertoires from each method. As a main aim, a read-filtering strategy for immune repertoire data was addressed, with the specific question being whether clonotypes supported by a single read should be removed.

This clonotype occurred many times. The antigen it binds to is not known. Per-base qualities were not stored, and no clone one base away is much larger. TCR libraries were built from 400 ng RNA with the Immunoverse kit, using molecular barcoded adaptors covering alpha/delta and beta/gamma chains. TCR library preparation used the same RNA that was used for transcriptome sequencing. Sequencing of the TCR libraries was done on an Illumina HiSeq 4000 with 2 x 150 cycles. The authors' analysis ran thus. With MiXCR, TCR reads were aligned to human V, D, J and C references and assembled into CDR3 clonotypes, with quality filtering and error correction included. The tcR package in R was used for analysis of clonotype counts and gene usage diversity. Raw mapping reads were checked after the RNA-seq reads had been mapped by STAR aligner version 2.5.3a onto the human GRCh37 genome. To test how sequencing depth affected the clonotypes detected, IR-seq fastq files were randomly downsampled with Seqtk 1.3. The raw public reads went through TCRdb reprocessing: fastp at Q25, MiXCR clone calling, in-frame beta chains kept. Merged by CDR3 protein, the rows form single entries marked with the most common genes and DNA. The V and J calls were not made by the authors but by TCRdb's processing. The sample has approximately 93,000 distinct CDR3 sequences on record, roughly 21% of them singletons. The ten most abundant clones make up roughly 11% of the sample.

Between the V and J ends, shortened by 2 bases and 5 bases respectively, the junction contains 10 bases. The germline V gene encodes CDR1 SGHRS and CDR2 YFSETQ. The CDR3 measures 13 amino acids from cysteine to phenylalanine. The retained sequence is limited to the CDR3, 39 bases, with the frame set at the first base. Every patient had bone marrow sampled at the time of active disease. Isolation of bone marrow mononuclear cells was performed by Ficoll-Hypaque density gradient centrifugation. CD138-negative cells were obtained by negative selection after labeling with CD138 magnetic microbeads on a MACS separator, removing myeloma plasma cells. Flow cytometry with CD138 antibodies on an Attune NxT was used to check how pure the isolated cells were. Total RNA was extracted with TRIzol reagent and quantified with a NanoDrop spectrophotometer. For each patient, the CD138-negative bone marrow sample underwent paired RNA-seq and IR-seq.

Overall results and qualifications from the work: In IR-seq, single-read clonotypes were about 81.9% of clonotypes but 3% to 4% of total reads; in RNA-seq they were about three quarters of clonotypes and 44.6% of reads. The correlation between IR-seq and RNA-seq shared clonotype proportions was increased by removal of single-read clonotypes. Rather than purified T cells, the sorted CD138-negative fraction was a mixed bone marrow immune population. Compared with RNA-seq, IR-seq captured clonotypes at much greater depth and more reliably, and a smaller IR-seq throughput was enough to identify most of the shared clonotypes.

The V gene is TRBV5-1 and the J gene is TRBJ2-5, and perhaps TRBD1 as D gene, on 6 matching bases. This receptor was obtained from a donor at least 40 years old with multiple myeloma. The sequencing sample was made of a population of CD138-negative cells sorted from bone marrow. The cell subset or site label for this specimen denotes: bone marrow mononuclear cells depleted of CD138+ plasma/myeloma cells by negative magnetic selection. The CDR3 protein is CASSLMGAETQYF. The DNA reads as follows: TGCGCCAGCAGCTTAATGGGGGCCGAGACCCAGTACTTC.